This T cell receptor (beta chain) was recorded in a study of cytomegalovirus exposure and HLA in healthy donors. Worth noting for this clone: Its antigen is unidentified.

General study findings and limits: Specific recognition of CMV antigens was confirmed in vitro for a few chains (all CMV-associated). Investigators reported around 150 TCR beta chains as tied to cytomegalovirus.

These donors counted as nominally healthy when sampled, but unrecorded immune exposures were likely. Germline CDR1 SGDLS, CDR2 YYNGEE. V was trimmed by 1 base and J by 4 bases, leaving 14 bases between them. This CDR3 region has 15 residues. Both 60 Vbeta primers and 13 Jbeta primers went into the PCR. Only in-frame clones appear in the TCRdb table, and some are missing; sequencing was by immunoSEQ multiplex PCR. The repertoire holds roughly 160,000 clones, 70% to 90% seen once, with about 2.5% in the top ten. The TCR originated in a man aged 30 to 45 in good health and CMV-seropositive. This chain connects TRBV9 to TRBJ1-2; D possibly corresponds to TRBD1 (6 bases). The sample was PBMCs. CDR3 sequence reads: CASSVSQGGVYGYTF. CDR3 bases: TGTGCCAGCAGCGTATCCCAAGGGGGTGTCTATGGCTACACCTTC.